This T cell receptor beta chain emerged from a study of monozygotic twins with inflammatory bowel disease. The CDR3 is made up of 17 amino acids. Germline CDR1 reads WSHSY; CDR2 reads SAAADI. TCRdb reprocessed the 5' RACE reads, keeping one entry per CDR3 protein, no DNA. This repertoire includes 150,000 to 200,000 distinct CDR3 sequences. Sequencing was performed on blood. The chain employs TRBV10-2 and TRBJ2-4; TCRdb lists TRBD1, though no DNA is available to test this call. This receptor was taken from a human donor with ulcerative colitis or Crohn's disease, or a healthy co-twin of an affected twin (not recorded which). This chain's CDR3 is CASSDTGAGGPQNIQYF.